The 7 T cell receptor beta chains below come from one sample, sequenced in a study of prognosis after radiotherapy for stage I lung cancer (dated by TCRdb to the early 2020s). The sequencer listed for this sample is Illumina HiSeq 3000. Two rounds of multiplex PCR were used to amplify the TCR beta CDR3 region from genomic DNA. The first PCR round used primers specific to each TRBV and TRBJ gene, and the primer sequences were filed in Chinese patent CN105087789A. TCRdb trimmed public reads at Q25 via fastp, called clones via MiXCR and kept in-frame beta chains. Identical CDR3 protein sequences are pooled into one entry, listed with their most common genes and DNA. For this sample there are roughly 30,000 distinct CDR3 sequences; approximately 32% appear just once. The ten largest clones capture roughly 27% of the sample. The sequences come from PBMCs, collected before or after stereotactic body radiation therapy (not recorded which). These receptors all come from a donor aged 50 or older with non-small cell lung cancer.

This chain uses TRBV6-1 with TRBJ2-5, with a possible D match to TRBD2 (6 bases). CDR3 length: 13 residues. The germline V gene has CDR1 MNHNS and CDR2 SASEGT. Trimming removed 5 bases from V and 5 bases from J, with 12 bases in between. CDR3 sequence: CASSRRGAETQYF. CDR3 sequence (DNA): TGTGCCAGCAGTAGGCGGGGCGCGGAGACCCAGTACTTC.

This clonotype was recorded many times. This chain joins TRBV18 and TRBJ2-7; 7 nucleotides line up with TRBD2. Germline V gives CDR1 KGHSH, CDR2 LQKENI. Trimming cost V 3 bases and J 6 bases; bases outside gene matches: 14. This CDR3 comprises 16 residues. The CDR3, as DNA: TGTGCCAGCTCACCCAACCCCTCTAGCGGTGGCACCGAGCAGTACTTC. This gives the protein CASSPNPSSGGTEQYF. The whole variable domain, filled in from reference TRBV18 and TRBJ2-7, reads NAGVMQNPRHLVRRRGQEARLRCSPMKGHSHVYWYRQLPEEGLKFMVYLQKENIIDESGMPKERFSAEFPKEGPSILRIQQVVRGDSAAYFCASSPNPSSGGTEQYFGPGTRLTVT.

The chain has TRBV14 and TRBJ1-1, with 8 bases identical to TRBD1. V was clipped by 2 bases and J by 2 bases; unmatched bases: 7. The CDR3 spans 16 residues. Germline V CDR1 and CDR2: SGHDN, FVKESK. CDR3: CASSQLGTGKNTEAFF. CDR3 coding DNA: TGTGCCAGCAGCCAACTCGGGACAGGCAAAAACACTGAAGCTTTCTTT.

Regarding this clonotype: A far larger clone is only one base removed, so a read error is likely. The gene calls are TRBV7-4 and TRBJ2-2; 9 bases line up with TRBD2. J lost 6 bases, V lost 2 bases, and 7 bases had no gene match. The CDR3 has 16 residues. Per germline, CDR1 SGHVT and CDR2 SQSDAQ. Here the CDR3 DNA reads TGTGCCAGCAGCTTATTAGGTAGCGGGAGAGCCGGGGAGCTGTTTTTT. Residues: CASSLLGSGRAGELFF.

This clonotype was recorded at least ten times. The chain joins TRBV5-5 to TRBJ2-7, with 9 bases fitting TRBD1. Germline V CDR1 and CDR2: SGHKS, YYEKEE (reference sequence). Germline trimming cut 5 bases from V and 0 bases from J; bases unmatched to any gene: 15. This CDR3 comprises 18 residues. As DNA, the CDR3 is TGTGCCAGCAGAAGCAGGGTCCCGGGACAGGGTTCCTCCTACGAGCAGTACTTC. This translates into CASRSRVPGQGSSYEQYF.

This clonotype is medium-sized (0.01 to 0.1%) within its sample. The chain employs TRBV20-1 and TRBJ2-7; 11 bases map to TRBD2. V lost 6 bases and J lost 3; bases outside the gene matches: 4. There are 13 residues in the CDR3. Germline V gene data show CDR1 as DFQATT and CDR2 as SNEGSKA (reference sequence). The CDR3 DNA sequence: TGCAGTGCGCCTACTAGCGGGGGCTACGAGCAGTACTTC. It translates to CSAPTSGGYEQYF.

This clonotype occurred many times. This chain uses TRBV6-1 with TRBJ1-3; D might be TRBD1 (5 bases). The CDR3 has 14 residues. Germline V gene data show CDR1 as MNHNS and CDR2 as SASEGT. Trimming pared 5 bases from V and 7 bases from J, leaving 15 bases between. CDR3 in DNA: TGTGCCAGCAGTCTTCGGAGGGGAGGGAACACCATATATTTT. Translated: CASSLRRGGNTIYF.